The 25 T cell receptor beta chains given below trace back to one sample, sequenced in a study of blood T cell repertoires in COVID-19. This table comes from immunoSEQ multiplex PCR, and its TCRdb copy is limited to in-frame clones, with some not included. The profile shows fewer than 350,000 clones, approximately 80% of them singletons. Source material: peripheral blood. The source of these receptors is a woman aged 55 to 70 with active or convalescent COVID-19.

The chain employs TRBV6-5 and TRBJ1-3, with D tentatively TRBD1 (6 bases). CDR3 size: 13 residues. V shed 7 bases and J shed 7 bases, with 14 bases lying between them. In germline, CDR1 is MNHEY, CDR2 SVGAGI. The CDR3 sequence: CASNNDRSNTIYF. In DNA, the CDR3 is TGTGCCAGCAACAATGACAGGAGCAACACCATATATTTT.

The chain's CDR3 is CAISGLGASYEQYF. CDR3 coding DNA: TGTGCCATCAGCGGGCTTGGGGCCTCCTACGAGCAGTACTTC. The chain carries TRBV10-3 and TRBJ2-7, with D tentatively TRBD1 (5 bases). Germline CDR1 ENHRY, CDR2 SYGVKD. The V end lost 6 bases, the J end lost 0 bases, and 12 bases lay between the germline ends. This CDR3 comprises 14 residues.

V gene TRBV29-1 combines with J gene TRBJ1-5; D is unresolved. This CDR3 contains 15 residues. Germline V gene lookup returns CDR1 SQVTM and CDR2 ANQGSEA. The ends were cut back, 6 bases at V and 4 bases at J, with 19 bases in the middle. The CDR3 sequence is CSVATARGLNQPQHF. In DNA form, the CDR3 reads TGCAGCGTGGCCACAGCCCGGGGATTAAATCAGCCCCAGCATTTT.

This chain links TRBV12-5 with TRBJ2-2, with TRBD2 matching over 8 bases. From germline, CDR1 is LGHNT and CDR2 FRNRAP. This CDR3 has 19 amino acids. V was clipped by 2 bases and J by 0 bases; unmatched bases: 11. In DNA, the CDR3 is TGTGCTAGTGGTTTGCCCCCTCGGAGACTAGCGTCGAACACCGGGGAGCTGTTTTTT. It translates to CASGLPPRRLASNTGELFF.

The rearrangement links TRBV7-6 to TRBJ1-3; 7 bases match TRBD1. Germline V CDR1 and CDR2: SGHVS, FNYEAQ. The CDR3 contains 14 residues. Trimming cost V 5 bases and J 5 bases; bases outside gene matches: 6. The CDR3 is CASSLRTGRNTIYF. The DNA of the CDR3 is TGTGCCAGCAGCCTACGGACAGGCAGAAACACCATATATTTT.

The chain uses TRBV6-4 and TRBJ2-3, with 10 bases that match TRBD1. V lost 4 bases and J lost 4; bases outside the gene matches: 5. Germline assignment: CDR1 MRHNA and CDR2 SNTAGT. The CDR3 is 15 residues long. The CDR3 DNA is TGTGCCAGCAGTGTCGACAGGGGGCCTCCAGATACGCAGTATTTT. It encodes CASSVDRGPPDTQYF.

The V call is TRBV29-1, the J call TRBJ1-2; 8 nucleotides agree with TRBD1. The CDR3 length is 15 residues. Germline CDR1 reads SQVTM; CDR2 reads ANQGSEA. V was pared by 4 bases and J by 4 bases, with 11 bases of the junction left unmatched. As DNA, the CDR3 is TGCAGCGTTGTAGGGATGGGACAGGAGGGCTATGGCTACACCTTC. Translation: CSVVGMGQEGYGYTF.

The rearrangement joins TRBV25-1 to TRBJ1-1, with D possibly being TRBD1 (6 bases). Trimming cost V 9 bases and J 4 bases, with 12 bases left between them. Germline CDR1 MGHDK, CDR2 SYGVNS. This CDR3 has 12 residues. CDR3 bases: TGTGCCAGTAAACAGGGTTTCACTGAAGCTTTCTTT. This sequence encodes CASKQGFTEAFF.

The chain carries TRBV7-2 and TRBJ2-2; the match to TRBD2 covers 7 bases. The CDR3 has 15 amino acids. The germline V gene has CDR1 SGHTA and CDR2 FQGNSA. Trimming at V came to 5 bases and at J to 4 bases, leaving 7 bases not matched to a gene. Written as DNA, the CDR3 is TGTGCCAGCAGCCCCGGAGCGGGGCCCACCGGGGAGCTGTTTTTT. Translating it yields CASSPGAGPTGELFF.

Of note for this clone: Compared with germline, one end of the junction differs, possibly owing to a read error. This chain uses TRBV7-7 with TRBJ1-1, with 7 bases fitting TRBD1. Per the germline V gene, CDR1 is SSHAT and CDR2 is FNYEAQ (reference sequence). The CDR3 is 16 amino acids. CDR3 DNA: TGTGCTAGCAGCTGGGGTTCGAGCAGGGGGAAATCTGAAGCTTTCTTT. It specifies CASSWGSSRGKSEAFF.

V is TRBV18 and J is TRBJ2-7; TRBD2 agrees at 8 bases. Germline V gene lookup returns CDR1 KGHSH and CDR2 LQKENI. The junction had 4 bases not matched to a gene; V was cut back by 0 bases and J by 3 bases. CDR3 length: 15 amino acids. CDR3 in amino acids: CASSPPSGAGYEQYF. For the CDR3, the DNA is TGTGCCAGCTCACCACCTAGCGGGGCGGGCTACGAGCAGTACTTC.

This rearrangement joins TRBV5-5 to TRBJ2-5; tentative D call: TRBD1 (5 bases). Looked up from germline, CDR1 is SGHKS and CDR2 is YYEKEE (reference sequence). The CDR3 extends over 15 amino acids. Trimming pared 3 bases from V and 0 bases from J, leaving 12 bases between. In DNA form, the CDR3 reads TGTGCCAGCAGCTGGGTGACAGCCAACCAAGAGACCCAGTACTTC. Its translation is CASSWVTANQETQYF.

This sequence joins TRBV27 and TRBJ1-5; 9 bases align to TRBD1. CDR1 and CDR2 from the germline V gene are MNHEY and SMNVEV (reference sequence). Trimming removed 5 bases from V and 2 bases from J; junction bases left unmatched: 13. This CDR3 contains 18 residues. The CDR3 region is CASSVGTGIRVGNQPQHF. DNA of the CDR3: TGTGCCAGCAGTGTCGGGACAGGGATCCGGGTTGGCAATCAGCCCCAGCATTTT.

Only a few counts were recorded for this clone. V gene TRBV2 combines with J gene TRBJ1-6; no clear D. Per germline, CDR1 SNHLY and CDR2 FYNNEI. The CDR3 consists of 14 residues. Trimming stripped 7 bases from V and 2 bases from J, with 9 bases between. DNA for the CDR3: TGTGCCAGCAAGGCTGACACCTATAATTCACCCCTCCACTTT. Translation: CASKADTYNSPLHF.

The V and J genes are TRBV29-1 and TRBJ2-4, with 14 positions matching TRBD2. The CDR3 has 15 residues. Trimming cost V 5 bases and J 3 bases; bases outside gene matches: 3. Germline V CDR1 and CDR2: SQVTM, ANQGSEA. The CDR3 coding sequence is TGCAGCGTTTCGACTAGCGGGGGGGTCAAAAACATTCAGTACTTC. It translates to CSVSTSGGVKNIQYF.

The chain is built from TRBV6-1 and TRBJ2-1; D remains unclear. V gave up 1 base and J gave up 8 bases, with 9 bases separating them. Germline CDR1 reads MNHNS; CDR2 reads SASEGT. This CDR3 region has 13 residues. CDR3 nucleotide sequence: TGTGCCAGCAGTGAAGTAACTACGTATGAGCAGTTCTTC. As protein: CASSEVTTYEQFF.

The chain employs TRBV5-8 and TRBJ2-1; possibly TRBD1 for D (5 bases). Germline V gene lookup returns CDR1 SGHTS and CDR2 YDEGEE. Trimming left V 5 bases short and J 5 bases short, with 11 bases between. CDR3 length equals 13 residues. Here the CDR3 reads CASRGQGDNEQFF. The DNA of the CDR3 is TGTGCCAGCAGGGGGCAGGGCGACAATGAGCAGTTCTTC.

V is TRBV11-2 and J is TRBJ2-7, with TRBD2 matching over 8 bases. J gave up 3 bases and V 1 base, and 2 bases lay outside the gene matches. This CDR3 region has 14 residues. Germline V CDR1 and CDR2: SGHAT, FQNNGV. Here the CDR3 DNA reads TGTGCCAGCAGCTTAGGGGGACTAGGCTACGAGCAGTACTTC. Its protein is CASSLGGLGYEQYF.

This sequence joins TRBV19 and TRBJ1-6, with 10 nucleotides matching TRBD1. The V gene's germline CDR1 is LNHDA and CDR2 SQIVND (reference sequence). The CDR3 extends over 14 amino acids. V gave up 7 bases and J gave up 9 bases; unmatched junction bases: 6. The CDR3 loop is CASKGTGVFSPLHF. For the CDR3, the DNA is TGTGCCAGTAAAGGGACAGGGGTCTTTTCACCCCTCCACTTT.

The chain recombines TRBV5-1 with TRBJ2-1; TRBD2 matches 10 bases. V dropped 1 base and J dropped 6; count of bases not matched to a gene: 7. Germline V gene sequence: CDR1 SGHRS, CDR2 YFSETQ. The CDR3 contains 16 residues. The CDR3 DNA follows: TGCGCCAGCAGCTTGAGGTTTTCTAGCGGGGGCAATGAGCAGTTCTTC. This translates into CASSLRFSSGGNEQFF.

This chain joins TRBV5-1 and TRBJ1-3; D is uncertain. V lost 4 bases to trimming and J lost 0 bases, with 8 bases between them. This CDR3 contains 14 residues. Germline lookup yields CDR1 SGHRS and CDR2 YFSETQ. Here the CDR3 reads CASSLDGSGNTIYF. The CDR3 nucleotides read TGCGCCAGCAGCCTGGACGGCTCTGGAAACACCATATATTTT. The variable domain in full, completed from reference TRBV5-1 and TRBJ1-3, reads KAGVTQTPRYLIKTRGQQVTLSCSPISGHRSVSWYQQTPGQGLQFLFEYFSETQRNKGNFPGRFSGRQFSNSRSEMNVSTLELGDSALYLCASSLDGSGNTIYFGEGSWLTVV.

V gene TRBV19 combines with J gene TRBJ2-1, with 9 bases matching TRBD2. From germline, CDR1 is LNHDA and CDR2 SQIVND (reference sequence). The CDR3 is 15 residues long. J lost 0 bases, V lost 5 bases, and 2 bases had no gene match. CDR3 sequence: CASSETSGSYNEQFF. CDR3 coding DNA: TGTGCCAGTAGTGAGACTAGCGGCTCCTACAATGAGCAGTTCTTC.

V is TRBV3-1 (or the pseudogene TRBV3-2) and J is TRBJ2-7; TRBD1 might be the D (5 bases). The CDR3 has 16 amino acids. CDR1 is LGHDT, CDR2 YNNKEL, per germline (reference sequence). The ends were cut back, 0 bases at V and 2 bases at J, with 14 bases in the middle. The CDR3 bases are TGTGCCAGCAGCCAAGATCCTTTCAGGGTCCCCTACGAGCAGTACTTC. Amino acid sequence: CASSQDPFRVPYEQYF.

The V call is TRBV30, the J call TRBJ2-3; 9 bases align to TRBD2. The CDR3 is 13 amino acids. With V trimmed by 3 bases and J by 5 bases, 3 bases remained unmatched. The V gene's germline CDR1 is GTSNPN and CDR2 SVGIG (reference sequence). The chain's CDR3 is CAWREAGGDTQYF. The CDR3 coding sequence is TGTGCCTGGAGGGAAGCGGGGGGAGATACGCAGTATTTT.

The J gene is TRBJ1-2, the V gene TRBV12-5; TRBD1 aligns across 9 bases. This CDR3 is 16 amino acids long. V dropped 0 bases and J dropped 4; count of bases not matched to a gene: 6. Germline CDR1 is LGHNT and CDR2 is FRNRAP. The CDR3 DNA sequence: TGTGCTAGTGGTTTGGTAGCGGGACAGGGTCCCTATGGCTACACCTTC. This sequence encodes CASGLVAGQGPYGYTF.